Detailed here is one T cell receptor (beta chain). There are 15 residues in the CDR3. Germline V lookup: CDR1 SEHNR, CDR2 FQNEAQ (reference sequence). V was shortened by 2 bases and J by 7 bases, with 12 bases between the two germline ends. The data belong to a study of control samples from healthy donors and cancer patients. TCRdb's copy holds only in-frame clones and misses some; the assay was immunoSEQ multiplex PCR. The sample has around 25,000 clones; approximately 91% are singletons. Sample: PBMCs. This TCR was sampled from a man aged 45-65 years with lung cancer. V and J are TRBV7-9 and TRBJ1-6; no clear D gene. The DNA of the CDR3 is TGTGCCAGCAGCTTAAGTACCGGGGAGAATTCACCCCTCCACTTT. It is translated as CASSLSTGENSPLHF.